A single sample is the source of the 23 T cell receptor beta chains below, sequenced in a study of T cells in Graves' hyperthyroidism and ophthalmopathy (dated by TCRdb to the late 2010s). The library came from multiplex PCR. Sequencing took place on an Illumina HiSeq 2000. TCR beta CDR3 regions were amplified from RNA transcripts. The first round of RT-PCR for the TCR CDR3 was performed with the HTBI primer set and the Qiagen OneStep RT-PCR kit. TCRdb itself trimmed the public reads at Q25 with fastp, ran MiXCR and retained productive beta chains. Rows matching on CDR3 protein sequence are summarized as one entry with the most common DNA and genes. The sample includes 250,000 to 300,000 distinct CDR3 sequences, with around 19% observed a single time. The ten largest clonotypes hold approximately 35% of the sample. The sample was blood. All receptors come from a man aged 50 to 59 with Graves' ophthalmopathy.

The CDR3 region is CSARVGSGSKDEQYF. The CDR3, as DNA: TGCAGTGCTAGAGTCGGGAGCGGGAGTAAAGACGAGCAGTACTTC. This chain uses TRBV20-1 with TRBJ2-7; 8 bases are a match to TRBD2. The CDR3 covers 15 residues. Germline V gives CDR1 DFQATT, CDR2 SNEGSKA (reference sequence). The trim removed 1 base at V and 5 bases at J, leaving 10 bases unmatched.

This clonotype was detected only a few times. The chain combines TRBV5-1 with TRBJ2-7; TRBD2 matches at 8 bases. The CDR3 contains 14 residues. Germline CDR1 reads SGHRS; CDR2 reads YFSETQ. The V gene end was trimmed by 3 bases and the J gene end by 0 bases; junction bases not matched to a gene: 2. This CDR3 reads CASSSGGSSYEQYF. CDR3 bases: TGCGCCAGCAGCTCGGGGGGGTCCTCCTACGAGCAGTACTTC.

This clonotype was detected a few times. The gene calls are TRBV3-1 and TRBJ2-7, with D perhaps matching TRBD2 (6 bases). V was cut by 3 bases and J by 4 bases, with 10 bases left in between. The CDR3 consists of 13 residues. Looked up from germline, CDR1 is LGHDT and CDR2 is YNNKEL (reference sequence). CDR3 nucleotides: TGTGCCAGCAGCCACCGCCGGGGGTACGAGCAGTACTTC. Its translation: CASSHRRGYEQYF.

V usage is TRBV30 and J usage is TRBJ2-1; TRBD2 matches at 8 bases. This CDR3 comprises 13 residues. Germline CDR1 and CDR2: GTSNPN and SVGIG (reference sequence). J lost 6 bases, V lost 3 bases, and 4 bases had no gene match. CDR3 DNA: TGTGCCTGGAGACGGGCGGGGGGCAATGAGCAGTTCTTC. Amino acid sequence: CAWRRAGGNEQFF. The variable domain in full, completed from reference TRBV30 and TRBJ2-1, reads SQTIHQWPATLVQPVGSPLSLECTVEGTSNPNLYWYRQAAGRGLQLLFYSVGIGQISSEVPQNLSASRPQDRQFILSSKKLLLSDSGFYLCAWRRAGGNEQFFGPGTRLTVL.

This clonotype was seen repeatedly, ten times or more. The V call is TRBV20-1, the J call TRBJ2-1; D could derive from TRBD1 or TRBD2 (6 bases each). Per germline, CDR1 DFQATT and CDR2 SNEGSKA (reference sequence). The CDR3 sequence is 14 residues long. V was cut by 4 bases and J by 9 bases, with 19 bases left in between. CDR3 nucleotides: TGCAGTGCTAAGGGGGGTGGCGCAATTAGTGAGCAGTTCTTC. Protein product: CSAKGGGAISEQFF.

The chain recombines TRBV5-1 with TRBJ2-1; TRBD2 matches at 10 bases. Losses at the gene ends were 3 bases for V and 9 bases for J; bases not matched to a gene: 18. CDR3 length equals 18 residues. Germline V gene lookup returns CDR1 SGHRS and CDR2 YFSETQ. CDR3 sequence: CASSSESLAGGQEFEQFF. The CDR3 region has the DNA TGCGCCAGCAGCTCGGAATCCTTAGCGGGAGGTCAGGAGTTTGAGCAGTTCTTC.

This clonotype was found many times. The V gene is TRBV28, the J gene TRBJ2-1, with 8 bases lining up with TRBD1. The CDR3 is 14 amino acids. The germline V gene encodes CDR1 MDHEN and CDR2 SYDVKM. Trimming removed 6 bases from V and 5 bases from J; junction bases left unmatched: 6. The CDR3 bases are TGTGCCAGCAGCCAGGGGGCTGTAAACAATGAGCAGTTCTTC. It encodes CASSQGAVNNEQFF.

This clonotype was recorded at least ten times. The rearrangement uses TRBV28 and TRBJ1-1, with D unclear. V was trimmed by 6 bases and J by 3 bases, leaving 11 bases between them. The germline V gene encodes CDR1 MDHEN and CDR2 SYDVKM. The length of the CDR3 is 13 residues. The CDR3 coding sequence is TGTGCCAGCAGCGTAGACGGGGACACTGAAGCTTTCTTT. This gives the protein CASSVDGDTEAFF.

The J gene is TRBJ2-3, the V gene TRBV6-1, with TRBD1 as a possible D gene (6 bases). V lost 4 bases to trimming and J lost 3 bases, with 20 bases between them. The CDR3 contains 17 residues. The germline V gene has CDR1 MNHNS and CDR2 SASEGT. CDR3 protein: CASSASFRDKGTDTQYF. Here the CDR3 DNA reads TGTGCCAGCAGTGCATCCTTCCGGGACAAGGGAACAGATACGCAGTATTTT.

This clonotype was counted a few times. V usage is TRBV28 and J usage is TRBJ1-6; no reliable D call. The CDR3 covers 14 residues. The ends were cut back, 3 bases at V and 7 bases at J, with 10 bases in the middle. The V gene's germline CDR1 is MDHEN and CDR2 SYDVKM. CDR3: CASSFLQENSPLHF. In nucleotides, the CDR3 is TGTGCCAGCAGTTTCCTCCAGGAGAATTCACCCCTCCACTTT.

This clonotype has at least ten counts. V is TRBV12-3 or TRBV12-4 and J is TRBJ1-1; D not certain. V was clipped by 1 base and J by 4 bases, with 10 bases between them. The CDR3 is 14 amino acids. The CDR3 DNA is TGTGCCAGCAGTTTAGATCTGGGAACCACTGAAGCTTTCTTT. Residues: CASSLDLGTTEAFF.

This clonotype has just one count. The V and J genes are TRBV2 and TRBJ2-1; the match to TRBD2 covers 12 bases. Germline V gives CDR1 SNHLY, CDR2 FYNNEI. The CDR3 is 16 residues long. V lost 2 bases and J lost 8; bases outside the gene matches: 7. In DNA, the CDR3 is TGTGCCAGCAGTGAACTAGCGGGAGGGAATTGGGATGAGCAGTTCTTC. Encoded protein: CASSELAGGNWDEQFF.

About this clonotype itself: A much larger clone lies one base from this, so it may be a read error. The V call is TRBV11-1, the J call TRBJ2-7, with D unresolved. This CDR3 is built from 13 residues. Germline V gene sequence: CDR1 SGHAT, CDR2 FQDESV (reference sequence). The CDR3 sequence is CASSLTSTYERYF. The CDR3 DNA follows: TGTGCCAGCAGCTTAACGTCTACCTACGAGCGGTACTTC.

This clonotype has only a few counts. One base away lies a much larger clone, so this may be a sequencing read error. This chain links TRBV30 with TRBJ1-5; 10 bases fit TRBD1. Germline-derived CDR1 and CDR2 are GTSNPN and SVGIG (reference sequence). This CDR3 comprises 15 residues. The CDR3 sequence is CAWSLDRGFNRPQHF. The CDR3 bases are TGTGCCTGGAGTTTGGACAGGGGGTTCAATCGGCCCCAGCATTTT.

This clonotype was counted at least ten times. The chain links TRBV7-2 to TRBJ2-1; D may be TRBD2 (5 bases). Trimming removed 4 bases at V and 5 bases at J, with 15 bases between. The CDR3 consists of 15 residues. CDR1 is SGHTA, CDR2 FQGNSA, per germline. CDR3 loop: CASSSSRTVHNEQFF. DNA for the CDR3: TGTGCCAGCAGCTCTTCCAGGACTGTCCACAATGAGCAGTTCTTC. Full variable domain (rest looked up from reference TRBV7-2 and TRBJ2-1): GAGVSQSPSNKVTEKGKDVELRCDPISGHTALYWYRQSLGQGLEFLIYFQGNSAPDKSGLPSDRFSAERTGGSVSTLTIQRTQQEDSAVYLCASSSSRTVHNEQFFGPGTRLTVL.

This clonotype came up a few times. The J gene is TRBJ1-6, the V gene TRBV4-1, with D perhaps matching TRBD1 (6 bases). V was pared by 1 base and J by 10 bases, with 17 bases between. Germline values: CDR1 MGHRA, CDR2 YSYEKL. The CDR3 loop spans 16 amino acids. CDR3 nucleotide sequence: TGCGCCAGCAGCCAAGTCCTGGACAGAAAAGGGTCACCCCTCCACTTT. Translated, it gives CASSQVLDRKGSPLHF.

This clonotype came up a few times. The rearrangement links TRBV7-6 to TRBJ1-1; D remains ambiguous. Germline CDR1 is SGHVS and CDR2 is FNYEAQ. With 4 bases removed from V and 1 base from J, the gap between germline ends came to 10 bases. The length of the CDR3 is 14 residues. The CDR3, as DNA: TGTGCCAGCAGCTCAACGGCGGGGAACACTGAAGCTTTCTTT. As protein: CASSSTAGNTEAFF.

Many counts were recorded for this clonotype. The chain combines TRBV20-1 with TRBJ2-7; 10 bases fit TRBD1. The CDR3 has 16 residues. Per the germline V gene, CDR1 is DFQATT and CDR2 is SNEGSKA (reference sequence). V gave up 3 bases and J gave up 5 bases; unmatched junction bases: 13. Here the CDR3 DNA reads TGCAGTGCTAGGGGATACGGGACAGGGGTTGAGCACGAGCAGTACTTC. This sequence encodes CSARGYGTGVEHEQYF.

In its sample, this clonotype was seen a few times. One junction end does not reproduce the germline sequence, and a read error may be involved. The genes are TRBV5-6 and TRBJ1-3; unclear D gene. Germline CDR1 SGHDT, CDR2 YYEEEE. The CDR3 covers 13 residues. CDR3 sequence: CVSSLVEANTIYF. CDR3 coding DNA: TGTGTCAGCAGCTTGGTGGAGGCTAACACCATATATTTT.

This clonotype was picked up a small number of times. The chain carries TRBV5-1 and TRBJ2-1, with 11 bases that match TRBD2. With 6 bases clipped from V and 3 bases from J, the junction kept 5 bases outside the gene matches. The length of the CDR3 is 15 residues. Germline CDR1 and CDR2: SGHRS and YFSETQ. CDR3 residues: CASTTGLADYNEQFF. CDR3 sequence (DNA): TGCGCCAGCACGACGGGACTAGCGGACTACAATGAGCAGTTCTTC.

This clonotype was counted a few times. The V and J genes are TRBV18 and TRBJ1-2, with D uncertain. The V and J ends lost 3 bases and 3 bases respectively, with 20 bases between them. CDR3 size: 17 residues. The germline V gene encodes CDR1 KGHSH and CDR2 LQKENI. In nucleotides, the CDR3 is TGTGCCAGCTCACCTCAGTCCACCGCGTTTTCCGACTATGGCTACACCTTC. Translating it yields CASSPQSTAFSDYGYTF.

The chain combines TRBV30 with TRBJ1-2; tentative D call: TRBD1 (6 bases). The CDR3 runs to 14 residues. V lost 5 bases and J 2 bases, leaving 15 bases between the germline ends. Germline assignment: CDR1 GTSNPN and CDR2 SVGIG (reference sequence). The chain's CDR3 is CAWVGLGHNYGYTF. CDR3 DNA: TGTGCCTGGGTGGGGTTGGGACACAACTATGGCTACACCTTC.

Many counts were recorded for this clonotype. CDR3 in DNA: TGTGCCAGCAGCCGGGGCATGCAGGTTGATGAGCAGTTCTTC. This codes for CASSRGMQVDEQFF. V usage is TRBV11-3 and J usage is TRBJ2-1; D may be TRBD1 or TRBD2 (5 bases each). The CDR3 spans 14 residues. The germline CDR1 and CDR2 sequences are SGHNT and YENEEA. V dropped 5 bases and J dropped 8 bases, with 16 bases sitting between them.